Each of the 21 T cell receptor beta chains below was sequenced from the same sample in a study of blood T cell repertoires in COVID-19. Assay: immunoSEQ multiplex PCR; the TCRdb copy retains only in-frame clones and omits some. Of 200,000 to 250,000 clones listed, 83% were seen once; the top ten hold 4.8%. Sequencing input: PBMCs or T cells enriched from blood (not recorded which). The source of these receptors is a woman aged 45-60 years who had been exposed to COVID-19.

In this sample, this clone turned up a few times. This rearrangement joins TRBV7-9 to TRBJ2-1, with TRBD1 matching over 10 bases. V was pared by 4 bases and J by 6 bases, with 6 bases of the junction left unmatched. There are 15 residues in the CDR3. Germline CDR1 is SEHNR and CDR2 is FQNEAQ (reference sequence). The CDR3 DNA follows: TGTGCCAGCAGCTCTGGACAGGGGGACGTCAATGAGCAGTTCTTC. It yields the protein CASSSGQGDVNEQFF.

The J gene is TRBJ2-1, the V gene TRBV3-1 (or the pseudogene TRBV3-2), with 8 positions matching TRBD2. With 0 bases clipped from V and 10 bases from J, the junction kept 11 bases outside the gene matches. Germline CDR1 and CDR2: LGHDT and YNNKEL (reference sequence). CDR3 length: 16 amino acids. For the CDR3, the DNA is TGTGCCAGCAGCCAAGACACGGGAGGGGCCTGGGAAGAGCAGTTCTTC. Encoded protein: CASSQDTGGAWEEQFF.

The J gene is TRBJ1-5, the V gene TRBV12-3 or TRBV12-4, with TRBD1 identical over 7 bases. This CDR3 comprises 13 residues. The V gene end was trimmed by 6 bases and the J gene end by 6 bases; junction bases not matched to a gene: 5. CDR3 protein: CASSPGGSQPQHF. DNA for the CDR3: TGTGCCAGCAGCCCAGGGGGGAGTCAGCCCCAGCATTTT.

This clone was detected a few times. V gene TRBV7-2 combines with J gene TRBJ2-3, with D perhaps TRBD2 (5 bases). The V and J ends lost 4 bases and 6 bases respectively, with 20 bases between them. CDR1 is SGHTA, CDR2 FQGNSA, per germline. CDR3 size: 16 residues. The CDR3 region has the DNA TGTGCCAGCAGCTCTCACCGCGGGCCGCGAGGGGATACGCAGTATTTT. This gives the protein CASSSHRGPRGDTQYF.

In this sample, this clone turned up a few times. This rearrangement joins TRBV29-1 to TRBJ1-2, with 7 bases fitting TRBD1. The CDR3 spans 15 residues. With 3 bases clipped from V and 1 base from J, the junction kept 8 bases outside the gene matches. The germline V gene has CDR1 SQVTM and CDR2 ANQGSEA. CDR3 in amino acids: CSVEGDRELNYGYTF. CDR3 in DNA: TGCAGCGTTGAGGGTGACAGGGAACTTAACTATGGCTACACCTTC.

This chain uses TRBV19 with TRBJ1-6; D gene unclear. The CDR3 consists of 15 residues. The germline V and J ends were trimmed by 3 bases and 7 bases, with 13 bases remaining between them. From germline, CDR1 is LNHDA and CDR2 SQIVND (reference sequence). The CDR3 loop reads CASSMSRQRNSPLHF. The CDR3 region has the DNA TGTGCCAGTAGTATGTCGCGGCAGAGGAATTCACCCCTCCACTTT.

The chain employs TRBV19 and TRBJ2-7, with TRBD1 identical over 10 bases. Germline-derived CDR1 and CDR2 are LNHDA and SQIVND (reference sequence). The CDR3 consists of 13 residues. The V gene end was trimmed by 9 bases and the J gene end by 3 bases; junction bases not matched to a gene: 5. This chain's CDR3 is CASGDRGLYEQYF. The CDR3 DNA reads TGTGCCAGCGGAGACAGGGGGCTCTACGAGCAGTACTTC. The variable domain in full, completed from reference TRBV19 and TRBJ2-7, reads DGGITQSPKYLFRKEGQNVTLSCEQNLNHDAMYWYRQDPGQGLRLIYYSQIVNDFQKGDIAEGYSVSREKKESFPLTVTSAQKNPTAFYLCASGDRGLYEQYFGPGTRLTVT.

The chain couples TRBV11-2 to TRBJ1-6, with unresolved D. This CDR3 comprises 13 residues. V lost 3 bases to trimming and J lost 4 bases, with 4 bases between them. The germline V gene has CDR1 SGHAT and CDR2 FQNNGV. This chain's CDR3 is CASSFRYNSPLHF. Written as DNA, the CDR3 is TGTGCCAGCAGCTTCCGGTATAATTCACCCCTCCACTTT. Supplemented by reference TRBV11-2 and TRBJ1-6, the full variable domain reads EAGVAQSPRYKIIEKRQSVAFWCNPISGHATLYWYQQILGQGPKLLIQFQNNGVVDDSQLPKDRFSAERLKGVDSTLKIQPAKLEDSAVYLCASSFRYNSPLHFGNGTRLTVT.

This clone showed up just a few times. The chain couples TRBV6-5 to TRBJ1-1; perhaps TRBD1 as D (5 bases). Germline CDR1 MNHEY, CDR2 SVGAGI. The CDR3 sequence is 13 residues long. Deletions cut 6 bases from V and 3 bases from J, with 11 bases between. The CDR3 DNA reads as TGTGCCAGCAGCTCCGGGGGTGACACTGAAGCTTTCTTT. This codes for CASSSGGDTEAFF.

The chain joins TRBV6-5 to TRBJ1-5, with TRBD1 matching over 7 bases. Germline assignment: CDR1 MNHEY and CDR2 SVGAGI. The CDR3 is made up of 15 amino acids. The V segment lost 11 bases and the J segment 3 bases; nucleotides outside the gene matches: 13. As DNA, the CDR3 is TGTGCCGGACGGGCTCAGGGGGGATCCAATCAGCCCCAGCATTTT. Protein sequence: CAGRAQGGSNQPQHF.

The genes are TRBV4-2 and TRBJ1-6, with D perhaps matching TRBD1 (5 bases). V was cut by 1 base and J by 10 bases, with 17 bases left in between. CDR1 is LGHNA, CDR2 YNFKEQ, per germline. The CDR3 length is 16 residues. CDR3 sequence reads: CASSQGATVLGSPLHF. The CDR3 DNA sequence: TGTGCCAGCAGCCAAGGCGCGACAGTCCTTGGGTCACCCCTCCACTTT.

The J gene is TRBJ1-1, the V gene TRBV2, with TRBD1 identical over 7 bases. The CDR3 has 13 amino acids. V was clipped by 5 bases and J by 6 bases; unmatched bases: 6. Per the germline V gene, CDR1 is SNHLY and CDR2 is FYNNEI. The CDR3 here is CASSPRQGAEAFF. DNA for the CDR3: TGTGCCAGCAGTCCTAGACAGGGAGCTGAAGCTTTCTTT.

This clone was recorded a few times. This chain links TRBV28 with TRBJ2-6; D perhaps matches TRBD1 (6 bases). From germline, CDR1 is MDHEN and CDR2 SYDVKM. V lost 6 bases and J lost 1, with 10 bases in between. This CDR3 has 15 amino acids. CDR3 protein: CASRKTGSGANVLTF. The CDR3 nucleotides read TGTGCCAGCAGGAAAACAGGGTCTGGGGCCAACGTCCTGACTTTC. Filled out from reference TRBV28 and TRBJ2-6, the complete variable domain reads DVKVTQSSRYLVKRTGEKVFLECVQDMDHENMFWYRQDPGLGLRLIYFSYDVKMKEKGDIPEGYSVSREKKERFSLILESASTNQTSMYLCASRKTGSGANVLTFGAGSRLTVL.

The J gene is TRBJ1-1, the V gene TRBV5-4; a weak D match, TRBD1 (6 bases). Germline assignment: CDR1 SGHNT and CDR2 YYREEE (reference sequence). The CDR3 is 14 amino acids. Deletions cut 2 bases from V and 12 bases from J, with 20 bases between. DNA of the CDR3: TGTGCCAGCAGCTTCGAATGGGGGCTTAGTGAGACTTTCTTT. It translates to CASSFEWGLSETFF. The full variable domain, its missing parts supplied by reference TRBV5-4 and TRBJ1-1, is ETGVTQSPTHLIKTRGQQVTLRCSSQSGHNTVSWYQQALGQGPQFIFQYYREEENGRGNFPPRFSGLQFPNYSSELNVNALELDDSALYLCASSFEWGLSETFFGQGTRLTVV.

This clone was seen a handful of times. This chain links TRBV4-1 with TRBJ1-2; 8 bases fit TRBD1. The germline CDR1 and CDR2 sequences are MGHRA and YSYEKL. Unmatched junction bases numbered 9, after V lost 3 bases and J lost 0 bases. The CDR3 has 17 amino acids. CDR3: CASSQTMDRASNYGYTF. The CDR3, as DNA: TGCGCCAGCAGCCAGACCATGGACAGGGCTTCTAACTATGGCTACACCTTC.

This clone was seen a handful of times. CDR3 bases: TGCGCCAGCAGCTTGTCTCCGGGAGGGCGGGGGGCCCAGAATACGCAGTATTTT. Its translation is CASSLSPGGRGAQNTQYF. The V gene is TRBV5-1, the J gene TRBJ2-3; TRBD2 matches 8 bases. This CDR3 is 18 amino acids long. Germline assignment: CDR1 SGHRS and CDR2 YFSETQ. V was clipped by 1 base and J by 7 bases; unmatched bases: 17.

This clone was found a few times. The CDR3 protein is CASSVGSFHPQFF. In DNA form, the CDR3 reads TGTGCCAGCAGCGTGGGCTCGTTTCACCCCCAGTTCTTC. V usage is TRBV2 and J usage is TRBJ2-1; D remains unclear. The CDR3 sequence is 13 residues long. Germline CDR1 reads SNHLY; CDR2 reads FYNNEI. The V and J ends lost 6 bases and 13 bases respectively, with 19 bases between them.

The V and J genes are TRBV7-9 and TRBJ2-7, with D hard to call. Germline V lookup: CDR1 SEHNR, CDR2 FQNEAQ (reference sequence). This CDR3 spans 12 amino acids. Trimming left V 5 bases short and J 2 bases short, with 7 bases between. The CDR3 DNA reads TGTGCCAGCAGCGCAGGAACCTACGAGCAGTACTTC. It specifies CASSAGTYEQYF.

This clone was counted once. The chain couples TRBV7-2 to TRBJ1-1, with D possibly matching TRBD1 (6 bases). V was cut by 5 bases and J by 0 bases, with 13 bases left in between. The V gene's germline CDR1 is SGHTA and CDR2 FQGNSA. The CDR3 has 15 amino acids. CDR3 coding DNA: TGTGCCAGCAGCCCCATCGACAGGTTGAACACTGAAGCTTTCTTT. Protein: CASSPIDRLNTEAFF. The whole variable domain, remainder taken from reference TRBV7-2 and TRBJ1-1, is GAGVSQSPSNKVTEKGKDVELRCDPISGHTALYWYRQSLGQGLEFLIYFQGNSAPDKSGLPSDRFSAERTGGSVSTLTIQRTQQEDSAVYLCASSPIDRLNTEAFFGQGTRLTVV.

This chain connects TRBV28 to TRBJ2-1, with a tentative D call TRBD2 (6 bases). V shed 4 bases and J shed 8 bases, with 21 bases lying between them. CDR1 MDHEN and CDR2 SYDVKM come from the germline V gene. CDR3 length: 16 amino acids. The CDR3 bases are TGTGCCAGCAGTTCCCAACCGGGCCCGCCGGGGGATGAGCAGTTCTTC. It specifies CASSSQPGPPGDEQFF.

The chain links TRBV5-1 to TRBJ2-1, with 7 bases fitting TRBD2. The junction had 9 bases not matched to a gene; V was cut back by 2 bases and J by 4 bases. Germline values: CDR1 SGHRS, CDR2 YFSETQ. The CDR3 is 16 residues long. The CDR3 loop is CASSFQDGGKYNEQFF. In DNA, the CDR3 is TGCGCCAGCAGCTTTCAGGACGGGGGGAAATACAATGAGCAGTTCTTC.